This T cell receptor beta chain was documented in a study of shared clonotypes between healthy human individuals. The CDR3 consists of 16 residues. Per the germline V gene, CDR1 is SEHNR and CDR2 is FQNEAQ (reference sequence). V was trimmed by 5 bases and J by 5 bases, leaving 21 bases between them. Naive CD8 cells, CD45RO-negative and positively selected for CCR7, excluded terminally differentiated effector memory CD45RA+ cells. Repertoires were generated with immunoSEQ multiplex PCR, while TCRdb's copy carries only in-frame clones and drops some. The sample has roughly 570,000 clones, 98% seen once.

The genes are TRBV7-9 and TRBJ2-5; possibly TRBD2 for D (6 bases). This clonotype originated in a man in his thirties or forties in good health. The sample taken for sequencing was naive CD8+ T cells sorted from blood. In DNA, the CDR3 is TGTGCCAGCAGCCACTACCGGGGGAAAGCCGGGGAGACCCAGTACTTC. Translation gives CASSHYRGKAGETQYF.